Each of the 8 T cell receptor beta chains below was sequenced from the same sample in a study of shared clonotypes between healthy human individuals. Sequencing used immunoSEQ multiplex PCR; TCRdb keeps in-frame clones, though not all of them. Here the sample spans a few hundred thousand clones, roughly 97% being singletons. The sequenced sample was naive CD4+ T cells sorted from blood. Subset: CD45RA+ positively selected. The source of these receptors is a woman aged 25-40 years in good health.

DNA for the CDR3: TGTGCCAGCAGCTTATTTCCGGGACTGTACTACGAGCAGTACTTC. Translated, it gives CASSLFPGLYYEQYF. The rearrangement joins TRBV11-1 to TRBJ2-7; a possible D gene is TRBD2 (6 bases). There are 15 residues in the CDR3. V lost 2 bases, J lost 3 bases, and 14 bases lay in between. CDR1 and CDR2 from the germline V gene are SGHAT and FQDESV (reference sequence).

This chain connects TRBV18 to TRBJ1-1, with TRBD1 matching 7 bases. Trimming at V came to 1 base and at J to 8 bases, leaving 1 base not matched to a gene. Germline lookup yields CDR1 KGHSH and CDR2 LQKENI. This CDR3 region has 12 residues. This CDR3 reads CASSPQTGEAFF. CDR3 bases: TGTGCCAGCTCACCACAGACAGGGGAAGCTTTCTTT.

The V gene is TRBV2, the J gene TRBJ2-7; no reliable D call. Germline V lookup: CDR1 SNHLY, CDR2 FYNNEI. The CDR3 contains 14 residues. Trimming shortened V by 5 bases and J by 8 bases, and 19 bases separated the two germline ends. The CDR3 nucleotides are TGTGCCAGCAGTAATGTACAGCTTGATTGGAAGCAGTACTTC. Encoded protein: CASSNVQLDWKQYF.

The chain has TRBV7-9 and TRBJ2-4, with TRBD1 matching 10 bases. This CDR3 has 13 residues. The germline CDR1 and CDR2 sequences are SEHNR and FQNEAQ (reference sequence). Losses at the gene ends were 9 bases for V and 8 bases for J; bases not matched to a gene: 7. Here the CDR3 reads CASAPGQGYIQYF. For the CDR3, the DNA is TGTGCCAGTGCACCGGGACAGGGGTACATTCAGTACTTC.

The V and J genes are TRBV5-1 and TRBJ2-2, with 7 bases fitting TRBD1. Trimming at V came to 4 bases and at J to 5 bases, leaving 5 bases not matched to a gene. This CDR3 region has 14 residues. Germline CDR1 and CDR2: SGHRS and YFSETQ. DNA of the CDR3: TGCGCCAGCAGCGTGGGCAGGGGGACCGGGGAGCTGTTTTTT. Its protein is CASSVGRGTGELFF.

The genes are TRBV10-1 and TRBJ2-2; TRBD2 aligns across 7 bases. V lost 4 bases, J lost 2 bases, and 1 base stayed unmatched. The CDR3 is 14 residues long. Per germline, CDR1 WNHNN and CDR2 SYGVQD (reference sequence). The CDR3 sequence: CASSGGSNTGELFF. The CDR3, as DNA: TGCGCCAGCAGTGGCGGGAGCAACACCGGGGAGCTGTTTTTT.

This sequence joins TRBV30 and TRBJ2-7; D call uncertain. Germline CDR1 reads GTSNPN; CDR2 reads SVGIG (reference sequence). The germline V and J ends were trimmed by 4 bases and 2 bases, with 6 bases remaining between them. This CDR3 is 11 amino acids long. CDR3 sequence (DNA): TGTGCCTGGACCGTGGCCTACGAGCAGTACTTC. This encodes CAWTVAYEQYF.

Details on this clone: Additional DNA sequences in this sample encode the identical CDR3. The V and J genes are TRBV19 and TRBJ2-1; unclear D gene. Germline V gene lookup returns CDR1 LNHDA and CDR2 SQIVND (reference sequence). Trimming took off 3 bases at V and 1 base at J, with 7 bases between the two ends. CDR3 length: 14 residues. This chain's CDR3 is CASSIGGSYNEQFF. The CDR3 region has the DNA TGTGCCAGTAGTATCGGCGGATCCTACAATGAGCAGTTCTTC.